This T cell receptor (beta chain) was captured by sequencing in a study of blood T cells in healthy people across ages. Study-wide results and limits: Unsorted PBMCs blocked a conclusive comparison of naive and antigen-experienced cells. Changes in expanded clonotypes were possibly confounded, as the CMV status of donors was unknown.

The use of a sample-barcoded 5' primer and a J-beta primer mix characterized a second PCR of 7 to 11 cycles. One entry per CDR3 protein, called by TCRdb with MiXCR from the 5' RACE reads. The data show under 2,000,000 distinct CDR3 sequences, around half seen once. CDR1 is LGHNA and CDR2 is YNFKEQ in the germline V gene. CDR3 length equals 18 residues. The J segment lost 0 bases and the V segment lost 4 bases, leaving 11 bases of the junction unmatched. This clonotype showed up many times. Its antigen is unidentified. This rearrangement joins TRBV4-2 to TRBJ2-4; 8 nucleotides agree with TRBD2. The receptor's source is a woman aged 35 to 49 in good health. The sample consisted of blood. The DNA of the CDR3 is TGTGCCAGCAGCCCCGGTGAGGGGCGGGGGGAAGCCAAAAACATTCAGTACTTC. Its translation: CASSPGEGRGEAKNIQYF.